This TCR beta chain was retrieved from a study of T cells in Graves' hyperthyroidism and ophthalmopathy. Points on this clonotype: The antigen remains unidentified.

There were TCR beta CDR3 regions amplified from RNA transcripts. The HTBI set primed first-round TCR CDR3 RT-PCR. TCRdb recomputed calls from the multiplex PCR reads with MiXCR, one row per CDR3 protein. This table holds about 640,000 distinct CDR3 sequences, around 21% found once. This CDR3 has 16 residues. CDR1 and CDR2 from the germline V gene are SGHDN and FVKESK. The V end lost 0 bases, the J end lost 0 bases, and 11 bases lay between the germline ends. Study results and caveats: Clonotypes that were expanded in thyroid above 0.001 mostly appeared in blood too.

Uncontrolled infection, other autoimmune disease, pregnancy or lactation barred patients from enrollment. This sequence joins TRBV14 and TRBJ2-5; D unresolved. The specimen sequenced was blood. The clonotype was recovered from a man aged 30-40 years with Graves' ophthalmopathy. The CDR3 DNA follows: TGTGCCAGCAGCCAAGAAGCCGGAGCGTACCAAGAGACCCAGTACTTC. It codes for CASSQEAGAYQETQYF. The full variable domain, completed using reference TRBV14 and TRBJ2-5, is EAGVTQFPSHSVIEKGQTVTLRCDPISGHDNLYWYRRVMGKEIKFLLHFVKESKQDESGMPNNRFLAERTGGTYSTLKVQPAELEDSGVYFCASSQEAGAYQETQYFGPGTRLLVL.